The 26 T cell receptor beta chains reported below all come from one sample, sequenced in a study of blood T cell repertoires in COVID-19 (TCRdb year 2020). The library was made by the immunoSEQ multiplex PCR assay. The source is immuneACCESS, and TCRdb retained only in-frame sequences with V and J called. Part of the clones is not carried over; for the studies checked, unresolved V genes explain less than half of this, and the remainder is unexplained. The sample has around 300,000 clones on record, about nine tenths of them singletons. The ten top clones hold roughly 2% of the sample. Material for sequencing was peripheral blood. These receptors came from a man between 18 and 29 years old with active or convalescent COVID-19.

The rearrangement links TRBV12-5 to TRBJ1-1; TRBD1 might be the D (6 bases). The CDR3 covers 15 residues. Germline lookup yields CDR1 LGHNT and CDR2 FRNRAP. V gave up 6 bases and J gave up 4 bases, with 18 bases separating them. CDR3 DNA: TGTGCTAGTGGCCCCTCTGGAAGGGGGGGCACTGAAGCTTTCTTT. Translating it yields CASGPSGRGGTEAFF.

In its sample, this clone was seen a few times. V gene TRBV2 combines with J gene TRBJ1-5; D is possibly TRBD1 (6 bases). In germline, CDR1 is SNHLY, CDR2 FYNNEI. The CDR3 is 14 amino acids. The V end was cut by 6 bases, the J end by 5 bases, with 14 bases between. In DNA, the CDR3 is TGTGCCAGCAGCGCTACAGGGCCCCATCAGCCCCAGCATTTT. It is translated as CASSATGPHQPQHF.

V and J are TRBV6-2 or TRBV6-3 and TRBJ2-3; D possibly corresponds to TRBD2 (6 bases). CDR3 size: 17 residues. Trimming left V 3 bases short and J 4 bases short, with 20 bases between. Germline assignment: CDR1 MNHEY and CDR2 SVGEGT. CDR3 DNA sequence: TGTGCCAGCAGTTATGCCTCCGGACTCCGGGGGTCAGATACGCAGTATTTT. Amino acids: CASSYASGLRGSDTQYF.

This clone was found once. The chain employs TRBV28 and TRBJ2-7; tentatively, D is TRBD1 (6 bases). Trimming removed 2 bases at V and 1 base at J, with 9 bases between. There are 14 residues in the CDR3. Germline V gene data show CDR1 as MDHEN and CDR2 as SYDVKM. For the CDR3, the DNA is TGTGCCAGCAGTTTAAGGGGGTATTCCTACGAGCAGTACTTC. Translated, it gives CASSLRGYSYEQYF.

This sequence joins TRBV2 and TRBJ1-6, with 7 bases aligning to TRBD1. V shed 7 bases and J 5 bases; nucleotides not matched to a gene: 8. The CDR3 totals 15 residues. The germline gives CDR1 SNHLY, CDR2 FYNNEI. CDR3 amino acids: CASNTGTEHNSPLHF. For the CDR3, the DNA is TGTGCCAGCAATACCGGGACAGAACATAATTCACCCCTCCACTTT.

This clone has more than one count but fewer than ten. The chain is built from TRBV19 and TRBJ1-2; 8 positions match TRBD1. The CDR3 sequence is 13 residues long. Germline lookup yields CDR1 LNHDA and CDR2 SQIVND (reference sequence). The trim removed 5 bases at V and 7 bases at J, leaving 6 bases unmatched. The CDR3 sequence is CASSYTGGAGYTF. The CDR3 DNA sequence: TGTGCCAGTAGTTACACAGGGGGAGCTGGCTACACCTTC.

This clone was seen once. V usage is TRBV25-1 and J usage is TRBJ2-1; 11 nucleotides agree with TRBD2. Germline V gene sequence: CDR1 MGHDK, CDR2 SYGVNS. V lost 4 bases to trimming and J lost 5 bases; unmatched junction nucleotides: 1. The CDR3 is 14 amino acids. The CDR3 sequence: CASSGLAGNNEQFF. The CDR3 DNA sequence: TGTGCCAGCAGTGGACTAGCGGGGAACAATGAGCAGTTCTTC.

The chain links TRBV9 to TRBJ2-3; tentatively, D is TRBD2 (7 bases). This CDR3 has 15 amino acids. Per the germline V gene, CDR1 is SGDLS and CDR2 is YYNGEE. V lost 4 bases and J 4 bases, leaving 16 bases between the germline ends. For the CDR3, the DNA is TGTGCCAGCAGCCGAAGAGGGGGGGCCTCAGATACGCAGTATTTT. Protein: CASSRRGGASDTQYF.

This clone turned up a few times. V is TRBV6-2 or TRBV6-3 and J is TRBJ1-5; possible D gene TRBD1, 5 bases. The V gene lost 3 bases and the J gene lost 3 bases, with 18 bases spanning the gap. The CDR3 is 17 residues long. Germline CDR1 and CDR2: MNHEY and SVGEGT. This CDR3 is CASSYTGRGRANQPQHF. In DNA, the CDR3 is TGTGCCAGCAGTTATACGGGGAGGGGCCGCGCCAATCAGCCCCAGCATTTT.

About this clone: Other DNA sequences from this sample encode an identical CDR3 as well. The chain recombines TRBV3-1 (or the pseudogene TRBV3-2) with TRBJ2-7; maybe TRBD1 (5 bases). Trimming removed 2 bases at V and 3 bases at J, with 5 bases between. Germline V gives CDR1 LGHDT, CDR2 YNNKEL (reference sequence). There are 12 residues in the CDR3. The CDR3: CASSQTGYEQYF. DNA for the CDR3: TGTGCCAGCAGCCAAACAGGCTACGAGCAGTACTTC.

The gene calls are TRBV5-5 and TRBJ2-1; TRBD2 matches at 8 bases. With V trimmed by 6 bases and J by 6 bases, 2 bases remained unmatched. The germline V gene encodes CDR1 SGHKS and CDR2 YYEKEE (reference sequence). The length of the CDR3 is 12 residues. CDR3 nucleotide sequence: TGTGCCAGCACCGGGGGGGGCAATGAGCAGTTCTTC. Protein product: CASTGGGNEQFF.

V and J are TRBV2 and TRBJ1-1, with 7 positions matching TRBD1. In germline, CDR1 is SNHLY, CDR2 FYNNEI. J gave up 4 bases and V 5 bases, and 13 bases lay outside the gene matches. This CDR3 comprises 16 residues. The CDR3 region is CASSLRPDRAGTEAFF. In DNA, the CDR3 is TGTGCCAGCAGTCTCCGACCAGACAGGGCTGGCACTGAAGCTTTCTTT. Using reference TRBV2 and TRBJ1-1 for the parts outside the CDR3, the full variable domain is EPEVTQTPSHQVTQMGQEVILRCVPISNHLYFYWYRQILGQKVEFLVSFYNNEISEKSEIFDDQFSVERPDGSNFTLKIRSTKLEDSAMYFCASSLRPDRAGTEAFFGQGTRLTVV.

The chain is built from TRBV7-6 and TRBJ2-1; D is perhaps TRBD1 (5 bases). The CDR3 has 12 amino acids. V was shortened by 5 bases and J by 7 bases, with 9 bases between the two germline ends. Looked up from germline, CDR1 is SGHVS and CDR2 is FNYEAQ. The CDR3 region has the DNA TGTGCCAGCAGCAGGGGCGAGAATGAGCAGTTCTTC. Translated: CASSRGENEQFF.

The table lists this clone with a few counts. V usage is TRBV27 and J usage is TRBJ1-5, with a possible D match to TRBD1 (6 bases). The CDR3 sequence is 17 residues long. In germline, CDR1 is MNHEY, CDR2 SMNVEV (reference sequence). V was trimmed by 0 bases and J by 0 bases, leaving 12 bases between them. CDR3 residues: CASSLSPGDYSNQPQHF. CDR3 bases: TGTGCCAGCAGTTTATCCCCAGGGGATTATAGCAATCAGCCCCAGCATTTT.

The chain is built from TRBV5-6 and TRBJ1-1; TRBD1 matches 8 bases. J lost 8 bases, V lost 4 bases, and 16 bases had no gene match. The CDR3 extends over 16 amino acids. Looked up from germline, CDR1 is SGHDT and CDR2 is YYEEEE. For the CDR3, the DNA is TGTGCCAGCAGCGGTTTCGGGCAGGGGGCCCTTCGAGAAGCTTTCTTT. This encodes CASSGFGQGALREAFF.

The chain uses TRBV10-3 and TRBJ1-2; 12 bases fit TRBD1. The CDR3 has 16 amino acids. V was pared by 0 bases and J by 6 bases, with 5 bases of the junction left unmatched. The V gene's germline CDR1 is ENHRY and CDR2 SYGVKD. CDR3 sequence reads: CAISESRGQGADGYTF. The CDR3, as DNA: TGTGCCATCAGTGAGTCAAGGGGACAGGGGGCCGATGGCTACACCTTC.

The chain couples TRBV5-4 to TRBJ2-5; 9 bases map to TRBD2. From germline, CDR1 is SGHNT and CDR2 YYREEE (reference sequence). The trim removed 4 bases at V and 2 bases at J, leaving 9 bases unmatched. The CDR3 totals 16 residues. In DNA, the CDR3 is TGTGCCAGCAGCCTGAGTACTAGCGGGCTTCAAGAGACCCAGTACTTC. This sequence encodes CASSLSTSGLQETQYF.

The chain couples TRBV3-1 (or the pseudogene TRBV3-2) to TRBJ1-5; unclear D gene. The V end was cut by 4 bases, the J end by 9 bases, with 16 bases between. The CDR3 extends over 14 amino acids. CDR1 is LGHDT and CDR2 is YNNKEL in the germline V gene (reference sequence). The chain's CDR3 is CASSLGGGSLPQHF. In DNA form, the CDR3 reads TGTGCCAGCAGCCTGGGAGGAGGTTCCTTGCCCCAGCATTTT.

V and J are TRBV2 and TRBJ1-4; weak D call: TRBD1 (5 bases). Germline V gene data show CDR1 as SNHLY and CDR2 as FYNNEI. With 4 bases removed from V and 6 bases from J, the gap between germline ends came to 12 bases. CDR3 length equals 14 residues. CDR3: CASSVSGGDEKLFF. The CDR3 coding sequence is TGTGCCAGCAGTGTCTCAGGAGGGGATGAAAAACTGTTTTTT.

This clone was seen just once. The chain has TRBV7-3 and TRBJ2-5, with D maybe TRBD2 (6 bases). Trimming shortened V by 4 bases and J by 7 bases, and 13 bases separated the two germline ends. Germline V CDR1 and CDR2: SGHTA, FQGTGA. The CDR3 totals 13 residues. The CDR3 spells CASSSGGEGTQYF. The CDR3 DNA reads TGTGCCAGCAGCTCTGGCGGGGAAGGGACCCAGTACTTC.

The chain couples TRBV27 to TRBJ1-3; no clear D. The CDR3 spans 15 residues. CDR1 and CDR2 (germline): MNHEY, SMNVEV (reference sequence). V gave up 0 bases and J gave up 2 bases, with 8 bases separating them. Written as DNA, the CDR3 is TGTGCCAGCAGTTTATCGGGCGGGCCTGGAAACACCATATATTTT. This translates into CASSLSGGPGNTIYF.

The J gene is TRBJ1-4, the V gene TRBV6-5, with 7 bases fitting TRBD1. CDR3 length equals 13 residues. CDR1 is MNHEY and CDR2 is SVGAGI in the germline V gene. Trimming cost V 10 bases and J 8 bases; bases outside gene matches: 10. The CDR3 here is CATADRVGEKLFF. CDR3 coding DNA: TGTGCCACCGCCGACAGGGTGGGGGAAAAACTGTTTTTT.

This chain uses TRBV6-5 with TRBJ1-4; the D gene is possibly TRBD1 (5 bases). The CDR3 totals 13 residues. The germline gives CDR1 MNHEY, CDR2 SVGAGI. The ends were cut back, 4 bases at V and 8 bases at J, with 11 bases in the middle. The CDR3 DNA sequence: TGTGCCAGCAGTTTCAGGGCTGGCGAAAAACTGTTTTTT. Its translation is CASSFRAGEKLFF.

The chain couples TRBV7-9 to TRBJ2-1, with 14 bases matching TRBD2. Germline V gene sequence: CDR1 SEHNR, CDR2 FQNEAQ (reference sequence). This CDR3 has 15 residues. Trimming removed 6 bases from V and 10 bases from J; junction bases left unmatched: 8. CDR3 region: CASSPGLAGGGEQFF. The CDR3 DNA follows: TGTGCCAGCAGTCCAGGACTAGCGGGAGGAGGGGAGCAGTTCTTC.

The rearrangement uses TRBV7-2 and TRBJ2-2, with D tentatively TRBD1 (5 bases). Trimming took 5 bases from V and 4 from J, leaving 17 bases between them. The germline gives CDR1 SGHTA, CDR2 FQGNSA. This CDR3 spans 16 amino acids. Here the CDR3 reads CASSADIGQITGELFF. The CDR3 DNA sequence: TGTGCCAGCAGCGCCGACATAGGACAAATCACCGGGGAGCTGTTTTTT.

J is TRBJ1-1 and V is TRBV11-3, with a tentative D call TRBD1 (5 bases). Germline assignment: CDR1 SGHNT and CDR2 YENEEA. The length of the CDR3 is 13 residues. Trimming shortened V by 3 bases and J by 7 bases, and 12 bases separated the two germline ends. The DNA of the CDR3 is TGTGCCAGCAGCTTGGGGGGAGAGAGTGAAGCTTTCTTT. Translation gives CASSLGGESEAFF.